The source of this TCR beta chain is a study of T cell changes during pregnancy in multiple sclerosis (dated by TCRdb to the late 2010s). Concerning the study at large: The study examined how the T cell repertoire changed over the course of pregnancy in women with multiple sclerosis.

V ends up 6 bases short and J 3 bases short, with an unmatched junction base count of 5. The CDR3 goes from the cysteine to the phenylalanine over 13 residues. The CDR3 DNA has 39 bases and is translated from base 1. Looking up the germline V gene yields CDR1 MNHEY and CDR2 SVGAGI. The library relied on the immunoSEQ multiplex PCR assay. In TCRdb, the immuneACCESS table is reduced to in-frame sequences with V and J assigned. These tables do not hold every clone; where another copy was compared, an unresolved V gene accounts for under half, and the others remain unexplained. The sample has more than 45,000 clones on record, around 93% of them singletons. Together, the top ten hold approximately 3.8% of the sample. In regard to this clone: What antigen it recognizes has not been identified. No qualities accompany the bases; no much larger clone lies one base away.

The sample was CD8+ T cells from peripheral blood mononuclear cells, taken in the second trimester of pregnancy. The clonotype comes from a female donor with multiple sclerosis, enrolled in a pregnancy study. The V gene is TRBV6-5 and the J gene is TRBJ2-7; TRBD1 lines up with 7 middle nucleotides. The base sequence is TGTGCCAGCAGCCCCGGGACAGTCTACGAGCAGTACTTC. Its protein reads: CASSPGTVYEQYF.